These 32 T cell receptor beta chains were sequenced from one sample in a study of graft-versus-host responses after intestinal transplantation. Profiling relied on immunoSEQ multiplex PCR, and the TCRdb table lists in-frame clones only, not all of them. This table has 35,000 to 50,000 clones, roughly 96% appearing once. Which antigens these TCRs recognize remains unknown. Sequenced material: unstimulated CD8+ T cells sorted from spleen or lymph node cells, taken before transplant. The receptor set was obtained from a human donor who was the organ donor for an intestinal transplant.

In its sample, this clone was seen once. The genes are TRBV30 and TRBJ2-1; possibly TRBD2 for D (6 bases). V lost 5 bases and J lost 10, with 12 bases in between. CDR3 length equals 11 residues. CDR1 and CDR2 from the germline V gene are GTSNPN and SVGIG (reference sequence). This CDR3 reads CAWELAGEQFF. CDR3 coding DNA: TGTGCCTGGGAACTAGCCGGGGAGCAGTTCTTC.

The J gene is TRBJ2-2, the V gene TRBV25-1; 14 bases line up with TRBD2. CDR1 is MGHDK, CDR2 SYGVNS, per germline. V dropped 6 bases and J dropped 7; count of bases not matched to a gene: 10. The CDR3 is 17 residues long. The CDR3 region is CASRQRLAGGHIGELFF. The CDR3 nucleotides read TGTGCCAGCAGGCAAAGACTAGCGGGGGGGCATATCGGGGAGCTGTTTTTT.

V is TRBV11-2 and J is TRBJ2-3, with unresolved D. Germline V gene sequence: CDR1 SGHAT, CDR2 FQNNGV. The CDR3 runs 11 residues. V was clipped by 2 bases and J by 6 bases, with 3 bases between them. The chain's CDR3 is CASSLLDTQYF. CDR3 sequence (DNA): TGTGCCAGCAGCTTACTGGATACGCAGTATTTT.

The V call is TRBV6-1, the J call TRBJ1-5, with D tentatively TRBD1 (5 bases). Germline V gene data show CDR1 as MNHNS and CDR2 as SASEGT. V was trimmed by 2 bases and J by 0 bases, leaving 11 bases between them. The CDR3 is 16 amino acids. This CDR3 is CASSEIRAASNQPQHF. The CDR3 nucleotides read TGTGCCAGCAGTGAAATCAGGGCAGCTAGCAATCAGCCCCAGCATTTT.

The gene calls are TRBV5-5 and TRBJ2-3; 9 bases agree with TRBD1. The junction had 4 bases not matched to a gene; V was cut back by 4 bases and J by 1 base. The CDR3 consists of 15 residues. CDR1 and CDR2 (germline): SGHKS, YYEKEE (reference sequence). The CDR3 sequence: CASSGGQGGTDTQYF. The CDR3 DNA follows: TGTGCCAGCAGCGGGGGACAGGGCGGCACAGATACGCAGTATTTT.

This clone occurred once. V gene TRBV27 combines with J gene TRBJ2-5, with D tentatively TRBD2 (6 bases). V was shortened by 4 bases and J by 1 base, with 13 bases between the two germline ends. CDR1 MNHEY and CDR2 SMNVEV come from the germline V gene (reference sequence). The CDR3 spans 15 residues. CDR3: CASSSTLALQETQYF. The CDR3 DNA reads as TGTGCCAGCAGTTCAACACTAGCTCTCCAAGAGACCCAGTACTTC.

This chain connects TRBV11-2 to TRBJ1-1; D is unresolved. With 4 bases removed from V and 3 bases from J, the gap between germline ends came to 12 bases. The CDR3 covers 14 residues. CDR1 and CDR2 (germline): SGHAT, FQNNGV. CDR3 in DNA: TGTGCCAGCAGCTCGCGAAGCGGGGACACTGAAGCTTTCTTT. Encoded protein: CASSSRSGDTEAFF.

The rearrangement joins TRBV11-2 to TRBJ2-7; D is ambiguous. V shed 0 bases and J shed 6 bases, with 9 bases lying between them. Germline V lookup: CDR1 SGHAT, CDR2 FQNNGV. The CDR3 contains 13 residues. The CDR3 protein is CASSLDTFSEQYF. The CDR3 coding sequence is TGTGCCAGCAGCTTAGACACTTTCTCCGAGCAGTACTTC.

The J gene is TRBJ2-1, the V gene TRBV2; TRBD2 agrees at 8 bases. Trimming at V came to 0 bases and at J to 0 bases, leaving 10 bases not matched to a gene. CDR1 is SNHLY and CDR2 is FYNNEI in the germline V gene. The CDR3 totals 19 residues. The CDR3 region is CASSEAAGGGYFSYNEQFF. DNA for the CDR3: TGTGCCAGCAGTGAAGCGGCGGGGGGCGGGTATTTCTCCTACAATGAGCAGTTCTTC.

This chain uses TRBV5-1 with TRBJ1-1; 8 nucleotides line up with TRBD1. This CDR3 is built from 15 residues. With V trimmed by 2 bases and J by 1 base, 4 bases remained unmatched. Germline values: CDR1 SGHRS, CDR2 YFSETQ. The CDR3 spells CASSFRTGTNTEAFF. The CDR3 DNA reads TGCGCCAGCAGCTTCCGGACAGGGACGAACACTGAAGCTTTCTTT. The variable domain in full, with the rest retrieved from reference TRBV5-1 and TRBJ1-1, is KAGVTQTPRYLIKTRGQQVTLSCSPISGHRSVSWYQQTPGQGLQFLFEYFSETQRNKGNFPGRFSGRQFSNSRSEMNVSTLELGDSALYLCASSFRTGTNTEAFFGQGTRLTVV.

The V call is TRBV5-4, the J call TRBJ1-1; TRBD1 aligns across 7 bases. CDR1 and CDR2 from the germline V gene are SGHNT and YYREEE (reference sequence). There are 13 residues in the CDR3. V gave up 4 bases and J gave up 5 bases; unmatched junction bases: 5. CDR3 bases: TGTGCCAGCAGCAAACAGGGGATGACTGAAGCTTTCTTT. It specifies CASSKQGMTEAFF.

The chain recombines TRBV29-1 with TRBJ1-2, with TRBD1 matching over 9 bases. Germline values: CDR1 SQVTM, CDR2 ANQGSEA. This CDR3 region has 16 residues. J was trimmed by 3 bases and V by 3 bases; bases with no gene match: 11. CDR3 loop: CSVDFLEDRGYYGYTF. DNA for the CDR3: TGCAGCGTTGATTTTCTAGAGGACAGGGGCTACTATGGCTACACCTTC.

This chain connects TRBV15 to TRBJ1-1, with 11 positions matching TRBD1. After removal of 6 bases from V and 0 bases from J, the junction contained 12 bases not matched to a gene. CDR1 and CDR2 from the germline V gene are LNHNV and YYDKDF (reference sequence). This CDR3 spans 18 amino acids. CDR3 loop: CATSTNPGTGGLNTEAFF. In DNA, the CDR3 is TGTGCCACCAGTACAAACCCTGGGACAGGGGGTCTGAACACTGAAGCTTTCTTT.

This sequence joins TRBV4-1 and TRBJ1-1, with unresolved D. V was trimmed by 2 bases and J by 8 bases, leaving 15 bases between them. The CDR3 is 14 residues long. Germline CDR1 is MGHRA and CDR2 is YSYEKL. CDR3: CASSQSLETAEAFF. CDR3 DNA sequence: TGCGCCAGCAGCCAATCCCTAGAGACGGCGGAAGCTTTCTTT.

The chain combines TRBV25-1 with TRBJ1-4; a possible D gene is TRBD1 (6 bases). The CDR3 extends over 13 amino acids. V shed 4 bases and J shed 5 bases, with 8 bases lying between them. The germline V gene encodes CDR1 MGHDK and CDR2 SYGVNS. The CDR3 bases are TGTGCCAGCAGTGCAGGGGCCAATGAAAAACTGTTTTTT. It yields the protein CASSAGANEKLFF.

V gene TRBV4-1 combines with J gene TRBJ1-2; 8 bases line up with TRBD1. V lost 2 bases, J lost 4 bases, and 6 bases stayed unmatched. Germline CDR1 and CDR2: MGHRA and YSYEKL. The CDR3 runs 15 residues. The CDR3 nucleotides read TGCGCCAGCAGCCAATATTCACAGGGGGGCTATGGCTACACCTTC. This gives the protein CASSQYSQGGYGYTF.

This clone occurred once. The rearrangement links TRBV28 to TRBJ1-5; no firm D call. Between the trimmed V and J ends, which lost 2 bases and 0 bases, there was a span of 5 bases. Germline V gene lookup returns CDR1 MDHEN and CDR2 SYDVKM. The CDR3 contains 14 residues. The CDR3 is CASSLLDSNQPQHF. In nucleotides, the CDR3 is TGTGCCAGCAGTTTACTTGATAGCAATCAGCCCCAGCATTTT.

V is TRBV2 and J is TRBJ2-5; D is perhaps TRBD2 (6 bases). V lost 8 bases and J lost 1, with 8 bases in between. Germline CDR1 reads SNHLY; CDR2 reads FYNNEI. The CDR3 is 12 residues long. The CDR3 loop reads CASHSGQETQYF. DNA of the CDR3: TGTGCCAGCCATAGCGGCCAAGAGACCCAGTACTTC.

The V gene is TRBV6-1, the J gene TRBJ2-7, with D possibly matching TRBD2 (5 bases). The germline V gene encodes CDR1 MNHNS and CDR2 SASEGT. This CDR3 is built from 15 residues. Between the trimmed V and J ends, which lost 6 bases and 5 bases, there was a span of 20 bases. DNA for the CDR3: TGTGCCAGCAGGGGGATTATGGGCGGAGGCGACGAGCAGTACTTC. This encodes CASRGIMGGGDEQYF.

V usage is TRBV4-2 and J usage is TRBJ1-1, with a possible D match to TRBD1 (6 bases). CDR1 is LGHNA and CDR2 is YNFKEQ in the germline V gene. Trimming stripped 3 bases from V and 1 base from J, with 9 bases between. The CDR3 has 14 residues. CDR3 loop: CASSQGGSNTEAFF. CDR3 DNA sequence: TGTGCCAGCAGCCAGGGGGGCTCGAACACTGAAGCTTTCTTT.

The chain has TRBV7-9 and TRBJ2-1; D may be TRBD1 or TRBD2 (6 bases each). Per the germline V gene, CDR1 is SEHNR and CDR2 is FQNEAQ (reference sequence). The germline V and J ends were trimmed by 3 bases and 3 bases, with 9 bases remaining between them. The CDR3 is 14 amino acids. In nucleotides, the CDR3 is TGTGCCAGCAGCTTTAGGGGGGACTACAATGAGCAGTTCTTC. It encodes CASSFRGDYNEQFF.

The V and J genes are TRBV18 and TRBJ2-1; possible D gene TRBD2, 6 bases. Germline assignment: CDR1 KGHSH and CDR2 LQKENI. The V end was cut by 4 bases, the J end by 5 bases, with 9 bases between. The CDR3 totals 13 residues. The CDR3 nucleotides read TGTGCCAGCTCACTGGGACTTAACAATGAGCAGTTCTTC. It codes for CASSLGLNNEQFF.

The DNA for the CDR3 is TGTGCCAGCAGTTACACGGGACTTCCCGGCTACGAGCAGTACTTC. Translating gives CASSYTGLPGYEQYF. The rearrangement joins TRBV6-5 to TRBJ2-7, with D possibly TRBD2 on 6 matching bases. Between the trimmed V and J ends, which lost 2 bases and 3 bases, there was a span of 14 bases. Germline V gives CDR1 MNHEY, CDR2 SVGAGI. The CDR3 covers 15 residues.

The rearrangement links TRBV19 to TRBJ2-4; TRBD1 agrees at 8 bases. After removal of 7 bases from V and 0 bases from J, the junction contained 14 bases not matched to a gene. This CDR3 has 18 amino acids. CDR1 is LNHDA and CDR2 is SQIVND in the germline V gene (reference sequence). The CDR3 here is CASKPAGGDNPAKNIQYF. CDR3 nucleotides: TGTGCCAGTAAACCCGCAGGGGGCGACAACCCAGCCAAAAACATTCAGTACTTC. Variable domain in full (rest from reference TRBV19 and TRBJ2-4): DGGITQSPKYLFRKEGQNVTLSCEQNLNHDAMYWYRQDPGQGLRLIYYSQIVNDFQKGDIAEGYSVSREKKESFPLTVTSAQKNPTAFYLCASKPAGGDNPAKNIQYFGAGTRLSVL.

The chain recombines TRBV4-1 with TRBJ1-2; D is unresolved. V lost 0 bases and J lost 5, with 10 bases in between. The CDR3 sequence is 14 residues long. CDR1 and CDR2 from the germline V gene are MGHRA and YSYEKL. For the CDR3, the DNA is TGCGCCAGCAGCCAAGAAGGGAGTAGGTATGGCTACACCTTC. Encoded protein: CASSQEGSRYGYTF.

In regard to this clone: The missing conserved phenylalanine or tryptophan at the end of this CDR3 makes a read error likely. The chain employs TRBV7-3 and TRBJ1-1, with D tentatively TRBD1 (5 bases). V was trimmed by 2 bases and J by 0 bases, leaving 13 bases between them. Per the germline V gene, CDR1 is SGHTA and CDR2 is FQGTGA. This CDR3 region has 16 residues. The CDR3 spells CASSLWGGEMNTEAFS. The CDR3, as DNA: TGTGCCAGCAGCTTATGGGGGGGAGAAATGAACACTGAAGCTTTCTCT.

The genes are TRBV29-1 and TRBJ2-7; 10 bases are shared with TRBD1. CDR1 and CDR2 from the germline V gene are SQVTM and ANQGSEA. This CDR3 is built from 12 residues. V was pared by 7 bases and J by 3 bases, with 3 bases of the junction left unmatched. CDR3 protein: CSAGTGDYEQYF. CDR3 nucleotides: TGCAGCGCCGGGACAGGGGACTACGAGCAGTACTTC.

CDR3 nucleotides: TGTGCCAGCAGTTTATCAGGCAGACAAGAGACCCAGTACTTC. It translates to CASSLSGRQETQYF. The J gene is TRBJ2-5, the V gene TRBV27; D gene ambiguous. Trimming left V 0 bases short and J 2 bases short, with 7 bases between. The germline gives CDR1 MNHEY, CDR2 SMNVEV (reference sequence). This CDR3 comprises 14 residues.

The table lists this clone with a count of one. The V gene is TRBV27, the J gene TRBJ2-3; D possibly corresponds to TRBD1 (6 bases). This CDR3 spans 17 amino acids. Germline CDR1 is MNHEY and CDR2 is SMNVEV (reference sequence). Trimming pared 2 bases from V and 5 bases from J, leaving 20 bases between. The CDR3 spells CASSLGSTGMAVDTQYF. In DNA, the CDR3 is TGTGCCAGCAGTTTAGGGTCGACAGGAATGGCAGTAGATACGCAGTATTTT.

This sequence joins TRBV30 and TRBJ1-1, with D hard to call. Germline CDR1 reads GTSNPN; CDR2 reads SVGIG (reference sequence). V shed 4 bases and J shed 0 bases, with 9 bases lying between them. The length of the CDR3 is 13 residues. CDR3 sequence (DNA): TGTGCCTGGATCACGGGCCTGAACACTGAAGCTTTCTTT. Its protein product is CAWITGLNTEAFF.

The J gene is TRBJ2-7, the V gene TRBV4-2; 9 bases match TRBD2. The germline V gene has CDR1 LGHNA and CDR2 YNFKEQ. Germline trimming cut 0 bases from V and 2 bases from J; bases unmatched to any gene: 2. The CDR3 has 15 amino acids. The CDR3 sequence is CASSQDPSGAYEQYF. CDR3 sequence (DNA): TGTGCCAGCAGCCAAGATCCTAGCGGGGCCTACGAGCAGTACTTC.

The gene calls are TRBV5-6 and TRBJ1-1; no firm D call. The CDR3 covers 13 residues. The germline CDR1 and CDR2 sequences are SGHDT and YYEEEE. V lost 1 base and J lost 8, with 12 bases in between. The CDR3 DNA sequence: TGTGCCAGCAGCTTGAGTCCCAGGCCCGAAGCTTTCTTT. Translation gives CASSLSPRPEAFF.